Many counts were recorded for the clone carrying this TCR beta chain. What it binds is unknown. Template switching created a universal primer site, and the cDNA included unique molecular identifiers. In TCRdb, the 5' RACE reads were re-called with MiXCR into one record per CDR3 protein. In the table there are 500,000 to 650,000 distinct CDR3 sequences, about 7% of which are singletons. This entry comes from a study of identical twins. Study conclusions and caveats: Out-of-frame alpha sequences shared between twins exhibited an excess of low generation probability. Among beta out-of-frame sequences, excess sharing between twins appeared weaker. While abundant cord blood beta clonotypes carried fewer insertions, memory repertoires showed no such pattern.

CDR3 size: 12 residues. The V gene lost 5 bases and the J gene lost 6 bases, with 8 bases spanning the gap. Germline lookup yields CDR1 SEHNR and CDR2 FQNEAQ (reference sequence). In addition, the sample was reused for a study of yellow fever vaccine responses in identical twins.

The clonotype was recovered from a woman in her late teens or twenties in good health. Sequenced sample: PBMCs. The chain has TRBV7-9 and TRBJ2-1; D unresolved. The CDR3 loop reads CASSRVGNEQFF. In DNA, the CDR3 is TGTGCCAGCAGCCGTGTTGGCAATGAGCAGTTCTTC.